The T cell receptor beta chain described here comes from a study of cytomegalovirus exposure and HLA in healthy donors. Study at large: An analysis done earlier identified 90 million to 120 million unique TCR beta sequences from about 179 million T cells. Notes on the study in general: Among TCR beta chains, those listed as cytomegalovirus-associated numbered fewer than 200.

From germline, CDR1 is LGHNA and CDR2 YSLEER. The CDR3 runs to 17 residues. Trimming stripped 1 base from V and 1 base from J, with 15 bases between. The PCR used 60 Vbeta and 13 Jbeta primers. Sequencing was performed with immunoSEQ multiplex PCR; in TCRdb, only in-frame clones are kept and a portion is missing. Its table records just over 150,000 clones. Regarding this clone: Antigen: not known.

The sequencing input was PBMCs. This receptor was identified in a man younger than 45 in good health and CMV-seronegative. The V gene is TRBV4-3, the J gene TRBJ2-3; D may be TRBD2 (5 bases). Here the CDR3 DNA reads TGCGCCAGCAGCCAAGTGTCCGGGGTCGGAGGCACAGATACGCAGTATTTT. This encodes CASSQVSGVGGTDTQYF.